These T cell receptor beta chains were read from a single sample in a study of blood T cell repertoires in COVID-19. Some clones are missing from TCRdb's copy, which holds only in-frame ones; the method was immunoSEQ multiplex PCR. The repertoire holds fewer than 700,000 clones, with about 89% as singletons. The sequencing sample was made of peripheral blood. The receptors were sampled from a woman in her 50s with COVID-19, enrolled during active disease. Both conserved end residues are part of each CDR3. A D gene is named only where the DNA matches it firmly. Some rows have no size entry. The others give once, few or many, or a class for an expanded clone.

d_call	clone_size	v_call	j_call	cdr3_aa	cdr3_nt
TRBD1	-	TRBV5-6	TRBJ1-2	CASSLQGAFRYTF	TGTGCCAGCAGCTTACAGGGGGCGTTTCGCTACACCTTC
TRBD1	-	TRBV3-1/TRBV3-2	TRBJ1-4	CASSQLRDRGDEKLFF	TGTGCCAGCAGCCAGCTCCGGGACAGGGGAGATGAAAAACTGTTTTTT
-	-	TRBV5-1	TRBJ1-6	CASSLVGGGTSSYNSPLHF	TGCGCCAGCAGCTTAGTAGGAGGAGGGACCAGCTCCTATAATTCACCCCTCCACTTT
-	-	TRBV7-3	TRBJ2-2	CASSKGQTTGELFF	TGTGCCAGCAGCAAGGGACAAACCACCGGGGAGCTGTTTTTT
-	-	TRBV5-4	TRBJ2-5	CASSFAEETQYF	TGTGCCAGCAGCTTCGCGGAAGAGACCCAGTACTTC
-	-	TRBV5-5	TRBJ2-7	CASSQWTLLYEQYF	TGTGCCAGCAGCCAGTGGACACTTCTCTACGAGCAGTACTTC
-	-	TRBV7-8	TRBJ2-2	CASSLDSGANTGELFF	TGTGCCAGCAGCTTAGACTCAGGGGCGAACACCGGGGAGCTGTTTTTT
-	-	TRBV5-6	TRBJ1-1	CASSLPGGTEAFF	TGTGCCAGCAGCCTCCCCGGTGGCACTGAAGCTTTCTTT
-	-	TRBV5-4	TRBJ2-3	CASSRGTDTQYF	TGTGCCAGCAGCCGTGGCACAGATACGCAGTATTTT
TRBD1	few	TRBV24-1	TRBJ1-5	CATRGETGTGWNYQPQHF	TGTGCCACCAGGGGGGAAACCGGGACAGGATGGAACTATCAGCCCCAGCATTTT
TRBD1	-	TRBV23-1	TRBJ2-2	CASQPGWGQGVTGELFF	TGCGCCAGCCAACCGGGGTGGGGACAGGGGGTGACCGGGGAGCTGTTTTTT
-	-	TRBV18	TRBJ2-7	CASSPQPYEQYF	TGTGCCAGCTCACCACAGCCTTACGAGCAGTACTTC
-	-	TRBV6-6	TRBJ1-1	CASSHTGRDVGGTEAFF	TGTGCCAGCAGTCACACGGGACGGGACGTCGGGGGCACTGAAGCTTTCTTT
-	-	TRBV5-1	TRBJ2-3	CASSLGANADTQYF	TGCGCCAGCAGCTTGGGCGCCAACGCAGATACGCAGTATTTT
TRBD2	-	TRBV3-1/TRBV3-2	TRBJ2-5	CASSLTSGGAETQYF	TGTGCCAGCAGCCTGACTAGCGGGGGGGCGGAGACCCAGTACTTC
TRBD2	once	TRBV3-1/TRBV3-2	TRBJ2-3	CASSLSGGGTDTQYF	TGTGCCAGCAGCTTGAGCGGGGGGGGCACAGATACGCAGTATTTT